This TCR beta chain was captured in a study of cytomegalovirus exposure and HLA in healthy donors (dated by TCRdb to between 2016 and 2019). Turning to the overall study: An earlier analysis of some 500 of the donors reported approximately 270 Gb of sequence data and roughly 110 million unique TCR beta sequences from some 180 million T cells. Donor age, sex, ethnicity and CMV serostatus were compiled alongside the repertoire data. Using immunosequencing, the study profiled T cell repertoires from around 680 subjects and related those repertoires to cytomegalovirus serostatus. Typing coverage varied by locus: about 620-640 donors for A, B, C, DRB1 and DQB1; under 550 for DQA1; approximately 570 for DPA1; under 490 for DPB1. An early release that covered about 640 HLA-typed donors contained around 300 gigabases of sequencing data and approximately 85 million unique TCR sequences. Because of strong linkage in the cohort, five DR-DQ haplotypes were treated as single units for association and clustering. In an earlier analysis of more than 550 of the donors, high-throughput TCR beta sequencing was used to judge whether each TCR beta V gene segment behaved as functional or pseudogenic. Genome-wide SNP genotypes for about 60% of the roughly 700 donors were used in a later genetic analysis, which treated that subset as a discovery cohort. The aim of the study was to test whether cataloging public T cell receptors could identify signatures of past pathogen exposure. To study patterns of TCR occurrence, a later analysis re-analyzed previously published TCR beta repertoires from 700 or so donors and added high-resolution HLA genotyping. In addition to the first cohort of 666 subjects, a separate validation cohort of under 150 different subjects was used. In the later analysis, no new phenotypic data were used to find candidate immune exposures; instead, reliance was placed on TCR beta sequences and their occurrence across donors. HLA typing included class I and class II loci at four-digit resolution. The study combined high-throughput TCR immunosequencing, statistical association of individual TCRs with disease status, and machine learning to predict cytomegalovirus infection status. All discovery cohort repertoires had been generated on a single sequencing platform. Among about 360 genotyped donors of the cohort, an average of approximately 240,000 unique TCR beta nucleotide sequences were sequenced per donor, about a sixth of them non-productive. Of the approximately 400 genotyped donors, 65% to 90% fell in the genetic ancestry cluster associated with self-reported Caucasian donors. Broader findings and caveats from the paper: The 87-base-pair reads could not distinguish some IMGT-functional V segments, including TRBV6-2 and TRBV6-3, so those segments were excluded. The classifier was reported to diagnose cytomegalovirus status with high specificity and sensitivity in both the original cohort and the validation cohort. Linkage disequilibrium might explain the correlated functional status among segregating V segments, but an unknown experimental factor could not be excluded. According to a later analysis, parvovirus B19, influenza, CMV and Epstein-Barr virus appeared linked to several top co-occurrence clusters. Strong co-occurrence of HLA alleles, especially DR and DQ, made assigning TCR associations to individual alleles difficult. The earlier analysis of 587 of the donors excluded some 15 rarely observed V segments, including chromosome 9 orphons, because counts were too low. Roughly uniform sequencing depth across donors was assumed in presence/absence analyses, although this assumption may not hold. Most CMV-associated TCR beta chains appeared to be HLA-restricted in a later analysis, and the HLA associations seemed to be driven largely by CMV exposure. CMV serostatus was the only immune exposure information available for the cohort. Because some donors lacked HLA typing at each locus, the association tests relied only on the typed subset. This cohort had only TCR beta chains sequenced, and the lack of alpha or paired-chain data limited which features could be detected. At a false discovery rate of 0.05, a later analysis linked approximately 18,000 TCR beta sequences to specific HLA alleles. The authors suggested that the approach could potentially be extended to other disease states and immunological phenotypes. Broadly in line with IMGT annotations, most TCR beta V segments showed up in productive rearrangements about 90% or about 30% of the time in an earlier analysis of about 500 of the donors. In a later analysis, the rate of TCR association differed among HLA loci, with DRB1 alleles having the most associated TCRs and HLA-C alleles having the fewest. In a later genetic analysis, a missense DCLRE1C variant was associated with V-gene and J-gene trimming of TCR beta chains, and the association was replicated in an independent cohort. In a later genetic analysis, fewer N-insertions in productive TCRs were reported among donors in an Asian-associated ancestry cluster than the roughly 700-donor mean. A further reported finding was that TCR beta sequences accurately predicted the HLA-A and HLA-B alleles for most subjects in the first cohort. Most TCR sequences were observed very rarely across donors, whereas some public TCRs were present in many individuals. In the study, 150 to 200 TCR beta chains were listed as associated with cytomegalovirus. Three of the identified cytomegalovirus-associated TCR beta chains were confirmed in vitro to be specific for cytomegalovirus antigens. A cluster of highly shared sequence variants was judged likely to be a technical artifact of the sequencing pipeline. In a later analysis, HLA-associated TCR beta chains were found to be more clonally expanded and to have lower generation probabilities than equally common non-associated chains.

Libraries were prepared through the immunoSEQ multiplex PCR assay. For the multiplex PCR, a mixture combining 60 forward primers for TCR Vbeta segments and 13 reverse primers for TCR Jbeta segments was used. The CDR3 region of rearranged TCR beta genes was amplified from genomic DNA by a multiplex PCR assay. Amplified TCR beta libraries were sequenced as 87-base-pair reads on the Illumina HiSeq System. On the study's bioinformatics: In a later analysis, roughly 80 million unique TCR beta chains were counted across the 690 or so repertoires, and about 9.9 million of these chains were shared by at least two donors. To remove PCR and sequencing errors, raw reads were error-corrected and collapsed into unique sequences using a nearest-neighbor algorithm that merged closely related sequences. CDR3 sequences were aligned to IMGT reference sequences to assign V, D and J gene segments. For a sequence to be retained, at least a six-nucleotide match to both a V gene segment and a J gene segment was required. Rearrangements were classified as productive when the CDR3 lacked stop codons and remained in frame with V and J, and all other rearrangements were classified as non-productive. CDR3 was defined according to IMGT convention as the region running from the second conserved V-encoded cysteine to the conserved J-encoded phenylalanine. In an earlier analysis of more than 550 of the donors, sequences lacking an unambiguous match to a single V gene segment were excluded. In an earlier analysis of a few hundred of the donors, V segments were called functional above 56.7% productive rearrangements and were called segregating when the between-donor standard deviation exceeded 5%. A statistical classification framework was built for diagnosing cytomegalovirus status from the catalog of TCR beta chain sequences. V and J gene assignment, in a later analysis, came from comparing TCR nucleotide sequences with IMGT/GENE-DB human TR gene sequences. In a later analysis, CDR3 sequences and most-parsimonious VDJ recombination scenarios were assigned using the TCRdist pipeline. In a later analysis, each TCR beta chain was defined by its CDR3 amino acid sequence together with its V-gene family, and reads lacking a unique V-gene family were excluded. To address suspected cross-contamination and a sequencing artifact, a later analysis removed 592 highly shared, low-generation-probability nucleotide sequences. In a later analysis, a clonal expansion index was calculated for each public chain from normalized within-repertoire ranks of inferred template counts. In a later analysis, generation probabilities were computed with a VDJ recombination model fitted to out-of-frame rearrangements, and the resulting probabilities were checked against IGoR. In a later analysis, hypergeometric tests were used to score TCR-TCR, TCR-HLA and TCR-CMV co-occurrence, with a repertoire-size bias correction applied to TCR pairs. In a later analysis, false discovery rates were estimated by permuting HLA or CMV assignments 20 times. In a later analysis, co-occurring TCRs were grouped using DBSCAN, and TCRdist sequence similarity was added for clustering within HLA-allele-positive subsets. For co-occurrence clustering, repertoires with fewer than 30,000 or more than 120,000 public chains were excluded, along with five repertoires with anomalous nucleotide sharing. Here the immuneACCESS table is served through TCRdb, limited to in-frame sequences with V and J called. Missing clones are a known gap in these copies; in checked studies unresolved V genes cover under half, and the rest lacks a known reason. The V and J calls and the clone size are those of that table, but D and trimming were determined from the DNA. Present in this sample are 180,000 or so clones, approximately 81% of which were seen just once. In total, the top ten clones hold around 1.5% of the sample.

The CDR3 numbers 14 residues from cysteine through phenylalanine. Only the CDR3 DNA stays, 42 bases, in frame from base 1. The V end loses 0 bases and the J end loses 4 bases, and a stretch of 9 bases separates them. Via the germline V gene, CDR1 is ENHRY and CDR2 SYGVKD. The cohort was made up of 650 to 700 healthy bone marrow donors. At the time of sampling, all cohort members were nominally healthy, though unrecorded immune exposures were likely present. The donor tested CMV seronegative, placing the donor among the 350 or so seronegative members of the cohort. A peripheral blood sample was provided by each donor, and peripheral blood mononuclear cells were used for TCR beta sequencing. The Qiagen DNeasy Blood Extraction Kit was used to extract genomic DNA from the blood cell samples. As for this clone: Its antigen target is currently unknown. No per-base quality is available; no much larger clone lies one base away.

The clonotype originates from a male donor in good health and CMV-seronegative. Sequenced input: PBMCs. This receptor chain uses TRBV10-3 and TRBJ1-2; the D gene is possibly TRBD1, with 5 bases matching. Here is the DNA: TGTGCCATCAGTGAGTCAGGTGGGGCCTATGGCTACACCTTC. Translated, this gives CAISESGGAYGYTF.